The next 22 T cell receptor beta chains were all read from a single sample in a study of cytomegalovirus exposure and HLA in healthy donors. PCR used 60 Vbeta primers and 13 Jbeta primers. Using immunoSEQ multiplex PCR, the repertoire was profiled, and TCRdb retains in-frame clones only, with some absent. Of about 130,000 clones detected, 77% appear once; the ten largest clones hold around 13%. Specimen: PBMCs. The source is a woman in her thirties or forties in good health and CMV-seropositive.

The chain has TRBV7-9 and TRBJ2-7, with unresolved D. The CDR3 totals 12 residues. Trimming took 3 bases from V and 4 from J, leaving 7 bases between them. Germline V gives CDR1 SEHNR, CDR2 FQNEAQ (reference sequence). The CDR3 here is CASSFGEYEQYF. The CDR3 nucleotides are TGTGCCAGCAGCTTTGGAGAATACGAGCAGTACTTC.

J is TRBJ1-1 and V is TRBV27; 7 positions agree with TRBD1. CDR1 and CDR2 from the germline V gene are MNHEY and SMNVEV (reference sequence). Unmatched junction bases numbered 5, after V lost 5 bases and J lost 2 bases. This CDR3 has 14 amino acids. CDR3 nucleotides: TGTGCCAGCAGTCAGGACAGGTCAAACACTGAAGCTTTCTTT. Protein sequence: CASSQDRSNTEAFF.

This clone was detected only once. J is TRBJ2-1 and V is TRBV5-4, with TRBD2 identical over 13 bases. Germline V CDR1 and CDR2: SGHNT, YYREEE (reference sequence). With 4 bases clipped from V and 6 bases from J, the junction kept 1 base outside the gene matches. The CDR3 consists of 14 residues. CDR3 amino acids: CASSGLAGVNEQFF. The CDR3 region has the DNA TGTGCCAGCAGCGGACTAGCGGGAGTCAATGAGCAGTTCTTC.

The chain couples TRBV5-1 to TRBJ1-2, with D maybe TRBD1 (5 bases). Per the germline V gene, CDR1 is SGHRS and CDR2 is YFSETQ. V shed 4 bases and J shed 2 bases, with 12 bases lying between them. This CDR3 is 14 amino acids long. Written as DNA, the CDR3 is TGCGCCAGCAGCCCCGGAGCAGGGAACTATGGCTACACCTTC. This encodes CASSPGAGNYGYTF. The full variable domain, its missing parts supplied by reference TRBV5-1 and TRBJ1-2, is KAGVTQTPRYLIKTRGQQVTLSCSPISGHRSVSWYQQTPGQGLQFLFEYFSETQRNKGNFPGRFSGRQFSNSRSEMNVSTLELGDSALYLCASSPGAGNYGYTFGSGTRLTVV.

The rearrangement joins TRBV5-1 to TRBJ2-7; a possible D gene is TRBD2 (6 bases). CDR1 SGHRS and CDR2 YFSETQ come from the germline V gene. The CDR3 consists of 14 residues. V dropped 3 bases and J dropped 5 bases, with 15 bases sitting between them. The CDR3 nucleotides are TGCGCCAGCAGCTCAACACTAGCCCGCGACGAGCAGTACTTC. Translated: CASSSTLARDEQYF.

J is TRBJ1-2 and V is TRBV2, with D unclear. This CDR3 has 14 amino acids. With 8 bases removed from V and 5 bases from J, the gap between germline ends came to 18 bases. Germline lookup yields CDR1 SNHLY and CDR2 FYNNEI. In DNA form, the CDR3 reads TGTGCCAGCCGCCTCGCGGGGAGAATGTATGGCTACACCTTC. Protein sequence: CASRLAGRMYGYTF.

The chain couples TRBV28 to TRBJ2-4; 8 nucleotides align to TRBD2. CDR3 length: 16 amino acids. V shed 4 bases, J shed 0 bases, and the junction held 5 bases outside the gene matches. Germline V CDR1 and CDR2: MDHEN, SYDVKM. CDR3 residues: CASSSTSGLAKNIQYF. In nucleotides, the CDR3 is TGTGCCAGCAGTTCAACTAGCGGCCTAGCCAAAAACATTCAGTACTTC.

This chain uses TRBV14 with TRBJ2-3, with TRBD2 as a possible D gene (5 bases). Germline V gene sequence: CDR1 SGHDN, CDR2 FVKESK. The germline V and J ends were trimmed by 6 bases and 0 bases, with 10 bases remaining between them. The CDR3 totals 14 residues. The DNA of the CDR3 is TGTGCCAGCAGAAGCGGCTTCAGCACAGATACGCAGTATTTT. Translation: CASRSGFSTDTQYF.

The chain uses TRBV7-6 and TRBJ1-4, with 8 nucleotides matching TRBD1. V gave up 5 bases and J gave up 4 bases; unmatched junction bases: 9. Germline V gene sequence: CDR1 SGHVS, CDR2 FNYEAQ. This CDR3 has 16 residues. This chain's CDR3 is CASSPGGAIRNEKLFF. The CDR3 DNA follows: TGTGCCAGCAGCCCAGGGGGCGCAATCCGTAATGAAAAACTGTTTTTT.

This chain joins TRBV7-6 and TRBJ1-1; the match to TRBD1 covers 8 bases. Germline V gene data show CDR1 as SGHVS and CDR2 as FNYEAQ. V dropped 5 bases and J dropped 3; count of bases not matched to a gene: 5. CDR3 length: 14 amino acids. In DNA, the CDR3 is TGTGCCAGCAGCCCGGGACAGGAGGACACTGAAGCTTTCTTT. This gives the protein CASSPGQEDTEAFF.

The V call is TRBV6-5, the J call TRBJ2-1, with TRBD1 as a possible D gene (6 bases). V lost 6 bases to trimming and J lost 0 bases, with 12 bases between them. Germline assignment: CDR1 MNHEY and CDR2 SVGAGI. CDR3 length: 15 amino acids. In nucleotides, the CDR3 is TGTGCCAGCAGCCCGGACAGATACTCCTACAATGAGCAGTTCTTC. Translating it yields CASSPDRYSYNEQFF.

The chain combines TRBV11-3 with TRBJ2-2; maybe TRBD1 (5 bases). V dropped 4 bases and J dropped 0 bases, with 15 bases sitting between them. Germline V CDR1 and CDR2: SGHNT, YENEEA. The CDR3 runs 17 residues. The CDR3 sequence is CASSSPSGASNTGELFF. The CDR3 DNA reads TGTGCCAGCAGCTCCCCCTCTGGGGCATCGAACACCGGGGAGCTGTTTTTT.

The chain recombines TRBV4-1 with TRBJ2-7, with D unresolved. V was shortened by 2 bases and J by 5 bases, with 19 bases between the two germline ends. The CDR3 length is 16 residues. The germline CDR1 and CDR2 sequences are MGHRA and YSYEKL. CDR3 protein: CASSQPTGASRNEQYF. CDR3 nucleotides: TGCGCCAGCAGCCAACCGACCGGTGCTAGTCGCAACGAGCAGTACTTC.

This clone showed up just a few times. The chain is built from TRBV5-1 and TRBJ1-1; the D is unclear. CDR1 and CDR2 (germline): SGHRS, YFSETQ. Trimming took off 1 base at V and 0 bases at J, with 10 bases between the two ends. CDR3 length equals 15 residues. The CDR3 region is CASSLYSLMNTEAFF. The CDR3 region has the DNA TGCGCCAGCAGCTTGTATAGTCTAATGAACACTGAAGCTTTCTTT.

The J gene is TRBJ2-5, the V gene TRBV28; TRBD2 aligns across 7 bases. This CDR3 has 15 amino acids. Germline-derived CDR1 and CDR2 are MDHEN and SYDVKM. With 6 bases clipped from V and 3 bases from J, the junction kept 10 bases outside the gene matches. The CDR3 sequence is CASSEMRGYEETQYF. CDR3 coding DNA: TGTGCCAGCAGCGAAATGCGGGGGTATGAAGAGACCCAGTACTTC.

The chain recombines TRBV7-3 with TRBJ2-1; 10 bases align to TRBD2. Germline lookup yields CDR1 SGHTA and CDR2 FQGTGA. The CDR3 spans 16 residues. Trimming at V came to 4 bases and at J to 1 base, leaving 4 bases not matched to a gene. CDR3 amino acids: CASSSASGSSYNEQFF. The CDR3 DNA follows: TGTGCCAGCAGCTCCGCTAGCGGGAGTTCCTACAATGAGCAGTTCTTC.

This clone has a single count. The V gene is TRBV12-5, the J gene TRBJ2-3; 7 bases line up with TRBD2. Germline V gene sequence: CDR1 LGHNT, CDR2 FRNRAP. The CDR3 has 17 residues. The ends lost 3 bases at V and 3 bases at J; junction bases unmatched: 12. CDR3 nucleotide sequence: TGTGCTAGTGGTTTAGGTCTGGACGGGAGGCCAACAGATACGCAGTATTTT. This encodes CASGLGLDGRPTDTQYF.

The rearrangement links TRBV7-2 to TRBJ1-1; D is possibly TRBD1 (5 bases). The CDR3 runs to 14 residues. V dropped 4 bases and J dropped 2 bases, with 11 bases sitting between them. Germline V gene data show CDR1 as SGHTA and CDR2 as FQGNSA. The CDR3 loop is CASSSGIPNTEAFF. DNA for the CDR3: TGTGCCAGCAGCTCAGGGATCCCCAACACTGAAGCTTTCTTT.

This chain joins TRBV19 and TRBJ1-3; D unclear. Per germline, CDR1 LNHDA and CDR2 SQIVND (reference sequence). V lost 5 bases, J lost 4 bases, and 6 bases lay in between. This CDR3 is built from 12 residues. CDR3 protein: CASSREGNTIYF. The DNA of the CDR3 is TGTGCCAGTAGTCGGGAAGGAAACACCATATATTTT.

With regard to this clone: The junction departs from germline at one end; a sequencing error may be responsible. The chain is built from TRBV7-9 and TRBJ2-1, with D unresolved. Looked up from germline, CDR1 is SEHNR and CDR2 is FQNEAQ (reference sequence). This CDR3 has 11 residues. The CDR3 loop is CSSSPQDEQFF. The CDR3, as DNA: TGTTCCAGCAGCCCCCAGGATGAGCAGTTCTTC.

The CDR3 region is CASSQQGNYGYTF. As DNA, the CDR3 is TGTGCCAGCAGTCAACAGGGAAACTATGGCTACACCTTC. The chain joins TRBV6-5 to TRBJ1-2, with a tentative D call TRBD1 (6 bases). The CDR3 has 13 residues. The V end was cut by 5 bases, the J end by 2 bases, with 9 bases between. Germline values: CDR1 MNHEY, CDR2 SVGAGI.

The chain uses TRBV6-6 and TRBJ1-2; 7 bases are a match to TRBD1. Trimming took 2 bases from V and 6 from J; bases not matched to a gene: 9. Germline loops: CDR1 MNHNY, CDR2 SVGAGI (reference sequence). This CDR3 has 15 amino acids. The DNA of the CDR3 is TGTGCCAGCAGTTACAGAAGACAGGGCGGGAATGGCTACACCTTC. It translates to CASSYRRQGGNGYTF.